One T cell receptor beta chain is described in this entry. Its antigen remains unidentified. CDR1 is SGHTA, CDR2 FQGTGA, per germline. This CDR3 spans 15 amino acids. The germline V and J ends were trimmed by 2 bases and 5 bases, with 12 bases remaining between them. This table comes from immunoSEQ multiplex PCR, and its TCRdb copy is limited to in-frame clones, with some not included. The sample yields just over 15,000 clones, around 82% seen once. This sample was included in a study of T cells after posttransplantation cyclophosphamide. Whole-study findings and limits: Later post-transplant blood repertoires were often dominated by donor CD8+ memory clones.

Control samples came 1 year after myeloablative marrow transplants with methotrexate plus calcineurin inhibitor. The receptor comes from a young adult male patient who received an allogeneic stem cell transplant from a related donor, was CMV-positive, and had no GVHD. Some T cells could come from the graft donor. The specimen was PBMCs, collected less than 400 days after allogeneic stem cell transplant with calcineurin inhibitor and methotrexate. The rearrangement joins TRBV7-3 to TRBJ2-2; weak D call: TRBD1 (5 bases). The CDR3 DNA sequence: TGTGCCAGCAGCTTACTCCAGGGATCGACCGGGGAGCTGTTTTTT. This translates into CASSLLQGSTGELFF.